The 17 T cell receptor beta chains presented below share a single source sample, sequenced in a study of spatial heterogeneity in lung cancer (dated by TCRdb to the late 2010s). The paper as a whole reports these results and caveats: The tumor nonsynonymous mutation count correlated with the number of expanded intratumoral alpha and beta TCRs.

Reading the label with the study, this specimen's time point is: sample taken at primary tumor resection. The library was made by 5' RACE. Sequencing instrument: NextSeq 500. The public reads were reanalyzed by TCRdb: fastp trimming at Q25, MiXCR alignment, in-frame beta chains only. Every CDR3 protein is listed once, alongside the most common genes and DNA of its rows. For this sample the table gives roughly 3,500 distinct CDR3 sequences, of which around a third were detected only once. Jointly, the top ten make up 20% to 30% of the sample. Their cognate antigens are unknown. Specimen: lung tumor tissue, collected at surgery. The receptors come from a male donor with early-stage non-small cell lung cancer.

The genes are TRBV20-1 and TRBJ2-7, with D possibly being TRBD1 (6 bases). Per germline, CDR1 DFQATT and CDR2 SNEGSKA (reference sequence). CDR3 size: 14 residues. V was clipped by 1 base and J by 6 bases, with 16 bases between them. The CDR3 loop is CSARVVGTSLEQYF. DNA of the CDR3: TGCAGTGCTAGAGTGGTTGGGACATCCCTCGAGCAGTACTTC.

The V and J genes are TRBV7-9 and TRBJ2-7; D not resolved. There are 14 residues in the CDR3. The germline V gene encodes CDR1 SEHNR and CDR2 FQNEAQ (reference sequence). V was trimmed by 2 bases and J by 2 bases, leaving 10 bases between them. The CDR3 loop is CASSLSDVTYEQYF. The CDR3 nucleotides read TGTGCCAGCAGCTTATCGGATGTAACCTACGAGCAGTACTTC.

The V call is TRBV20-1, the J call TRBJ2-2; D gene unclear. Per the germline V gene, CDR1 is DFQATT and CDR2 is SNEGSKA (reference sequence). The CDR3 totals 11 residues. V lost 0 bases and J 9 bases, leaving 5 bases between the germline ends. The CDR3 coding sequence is TGCAGTGCTAGAGAAGCCAGGGAGCTGTTTTTT. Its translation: CSAREARELFF.

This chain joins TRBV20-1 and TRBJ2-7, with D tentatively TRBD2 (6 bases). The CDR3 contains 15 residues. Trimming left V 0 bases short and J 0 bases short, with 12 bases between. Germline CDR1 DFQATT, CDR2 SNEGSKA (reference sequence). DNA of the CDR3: TGCAGTGCTAGAGATCGGGACTTGAGCTCCTACGAGCAGTACTTC. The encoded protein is CSARDRDLSSYEQYF.

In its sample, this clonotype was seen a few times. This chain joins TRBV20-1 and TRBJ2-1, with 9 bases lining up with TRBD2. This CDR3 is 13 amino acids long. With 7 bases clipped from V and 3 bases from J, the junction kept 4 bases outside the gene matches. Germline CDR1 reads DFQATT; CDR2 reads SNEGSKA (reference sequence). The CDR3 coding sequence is TGCAGTGTACTAGCGGGTTTCTACAATGAGCAGTTCTTC. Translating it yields CSVLAGFYNEQFF.

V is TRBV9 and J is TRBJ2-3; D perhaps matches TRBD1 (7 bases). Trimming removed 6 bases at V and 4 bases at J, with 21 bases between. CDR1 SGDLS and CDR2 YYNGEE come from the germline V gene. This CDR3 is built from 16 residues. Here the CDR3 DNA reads TGTGCCAGCAAGATCAGGGATGGAGGGGGCGCAGATACGCAGTATTTT. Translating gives CASKIRDGGGADTQYF. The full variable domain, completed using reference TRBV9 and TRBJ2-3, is DSGVTQTPKHLITATGQRVTLRCSPRSGDLSVYWYQQSLDQGLQFLIQYYNGEERAKGNILERFSAQQFPDLHSELNLSSLELGDSALYFCASKIRDGGGADTQYFGPGTRLTVL.

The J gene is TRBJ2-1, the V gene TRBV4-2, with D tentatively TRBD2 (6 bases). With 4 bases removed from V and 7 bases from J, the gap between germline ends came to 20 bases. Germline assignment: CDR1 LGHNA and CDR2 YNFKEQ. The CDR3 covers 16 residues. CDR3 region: CASSPPLGSRGNEQFF. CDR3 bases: TGTGCCAGCAGCCCTCCACTTGGTAGCCGGGGGAATGAGCAGTTCTTC.

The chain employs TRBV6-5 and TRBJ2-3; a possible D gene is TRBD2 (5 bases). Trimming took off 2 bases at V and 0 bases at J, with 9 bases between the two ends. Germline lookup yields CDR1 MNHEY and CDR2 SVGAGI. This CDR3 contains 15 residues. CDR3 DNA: TGTGCCAGCAGTTACCTAGGCGGGAGCACAGATACGCAGTATTTT. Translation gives CASSYLGGSTDTQYF.

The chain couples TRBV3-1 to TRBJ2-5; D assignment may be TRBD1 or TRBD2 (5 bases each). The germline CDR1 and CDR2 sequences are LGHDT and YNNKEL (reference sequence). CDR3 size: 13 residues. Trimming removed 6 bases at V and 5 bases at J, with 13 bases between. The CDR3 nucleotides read TGTGCCAGCAGTCTCATGGGGGAGGAGACCCAGTACTTC. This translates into CASSLMGEETQYF.

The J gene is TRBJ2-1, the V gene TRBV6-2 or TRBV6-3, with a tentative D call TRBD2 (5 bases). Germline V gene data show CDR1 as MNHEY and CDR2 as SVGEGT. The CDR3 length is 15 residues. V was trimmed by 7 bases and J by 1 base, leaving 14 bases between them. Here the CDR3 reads CASKSGRESYNEQFF. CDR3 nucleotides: TGTGCCAGCAAATCAGGACGGGAATCCTACAATGAGCAGTTCTTC.

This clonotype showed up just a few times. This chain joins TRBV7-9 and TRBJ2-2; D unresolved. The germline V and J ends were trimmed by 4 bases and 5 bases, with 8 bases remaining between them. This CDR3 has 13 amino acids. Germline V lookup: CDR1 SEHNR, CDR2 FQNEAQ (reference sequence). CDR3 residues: CASSSARTGELFF. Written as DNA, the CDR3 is TGTGCCAGCAGCTCCGCGCGGACCGGGGAGCTGTTTTTT.

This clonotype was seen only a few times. The CDR3 region is CASTRGQGSAYEQYF. CDR3 DNA sequence: TGTGCCAGCACCCGCGGACAGGGCAGCGCCTACGAGCAGTACTTC. V and J are TRBV12-3 or TRBV12-4 and TRBJ2-7, with 8 bases aligning to TRBD1. The V segment lost 7 bases and the J segment 2 bases; nucleotides outside the gene matches: 10. This CDR3 has 15 amino acids.

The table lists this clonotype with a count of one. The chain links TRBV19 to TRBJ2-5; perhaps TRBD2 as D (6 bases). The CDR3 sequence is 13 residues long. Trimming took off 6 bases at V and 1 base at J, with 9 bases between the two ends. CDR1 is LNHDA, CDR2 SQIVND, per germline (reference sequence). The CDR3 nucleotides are TGTGCCAGTAGCCCTAGCGCCCAAGAGACCCAGTACTTC. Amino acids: CASSPSAQETQYF. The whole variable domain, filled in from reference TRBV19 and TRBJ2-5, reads DGGITQSPKYLFRKEGQNVTLSCEQNLNHDAMYWYRQDPGQGLRLIYYSQIVNDFQKGDIAEGYSVSREKKESFPLTVTSAQKNPTAFYLCASSPSAQETQYFGPGTRLLVL.

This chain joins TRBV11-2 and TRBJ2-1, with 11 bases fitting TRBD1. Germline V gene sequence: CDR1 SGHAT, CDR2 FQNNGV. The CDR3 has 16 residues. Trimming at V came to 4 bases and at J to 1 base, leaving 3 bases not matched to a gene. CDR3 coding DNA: TGTGCCAGCAGCTCCGGACAGGGGGCGTCCTACAATGAGCAGTTCTTC. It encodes CASSSGQGASYNEQFF.

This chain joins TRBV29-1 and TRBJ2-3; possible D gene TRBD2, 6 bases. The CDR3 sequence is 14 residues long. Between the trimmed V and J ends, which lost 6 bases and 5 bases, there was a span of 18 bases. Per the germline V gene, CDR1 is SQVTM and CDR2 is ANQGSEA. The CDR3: CSVGSDGGIDTQYF. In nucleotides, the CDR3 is TGCAGCGTAGGGTCGGACGGGGGAATAGATACGCAGTATTTT.

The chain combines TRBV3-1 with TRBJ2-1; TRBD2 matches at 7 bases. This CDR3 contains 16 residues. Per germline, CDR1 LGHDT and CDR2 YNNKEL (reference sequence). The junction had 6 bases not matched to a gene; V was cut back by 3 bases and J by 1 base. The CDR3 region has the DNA TGTGCCAGCAGCCAGACGACTAGCCTTTCCTACAATGAGCAGTTCTTC. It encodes CASSQTTSLSYNEQFF.

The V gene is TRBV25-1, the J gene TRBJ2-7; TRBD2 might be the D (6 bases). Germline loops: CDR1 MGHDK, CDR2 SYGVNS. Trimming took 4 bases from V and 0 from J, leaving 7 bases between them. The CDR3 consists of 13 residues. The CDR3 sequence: CASSGRGSYEQYF. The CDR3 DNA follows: TGTGCCAGCAGTGGGCGGGGCTCCTACGAGCAGTACTTC.